This TCR beta chain was captured in a study of OX40 agonist ivuxolimab in advanced cancers. Whole-study results and caveats: Antigen specificity of clonally expanded peripheral T cells was not established.

Note on this clone: Its antigen is not known.

Measured with immunoSEQ multiplex PCR; TCRdb has only the in-frame clones, and not every one. The sample shows some 77,000 clones, roughly 91% of them seen only once. The CDR3 is 12 amino acids. V lost 7 bases and J lost 7, with 11 bases in between. The germline V gene encodes CDR1 MNHNS and CDR2 SASEGT. Sequenced here: CD4+ or CD8+ T cells sorted from blood, sampled in a trial of the OX40 agonist ivuxolimab. This chain links TRBV6-1 with TRBJ1-5; perhaps TRBD1 as D (6 bases). This receptor was taken from an adult with an advanced solid tumor such as melanoma, head and neck, liver or kidney cancer. Here the CDR3 reads CASTTGGQPQHF. For the CDR3, the DNA is TGTGCCAGCACTACGGGGGGCCAGCCCCAGCATTTT.